Each of the 6 T cell receptor beta chains below was sequenced from the same sample in a study of blood T cell repertoires in COVID-19. Method: immunoSEQ multiplex PCR; TCRdb's copy keeps in-frame clones and lacks some. The data contain over 350,000 clones, about 90% of them singletons. The sample comprised PBMCs or T cells enriched from blood (not recorded which). Every receptor here comes from a woman between 18 and 30 years old with acute COVID-19.

The chain links TRBV6-2 or TRBV6-3 to TRBJ2-2, with 8 positions matching TRBD1. CDR1 is MNHEY, CDR2 SVGEGT, per germline. CDR3 length: 17 residues. V dropped 7 bases and J dropped 7; count of bases not matched to a gene: 17. The CDR3 protein is CASTPRAGGLIGGELFF. CDR3 sequence (DNA): TGTGCCAGCACCCCCAGAGCAGGGGGCTTAATTGGCGGGGAGCTGTTTTTT.

J is TRBJ2-1 and V is TRBV19, with D tentatively TRBD1 (6 bases). V gave up 2 bases and J gave up 6 bases, with 8 bases separating them. CDR3 length: 13 residues. The germline CDR1 and CDR2 sequences are LNHDA and SQIVND (reference sequence). The CDR3 DNA sequence: TGTGCCAGTAGTATATTACAGGGCAATGAGCAGTTCTTC. It is translated as CASSILQGNEQFF.

This rearrangement joins TRBV2 to TRBJ1-3, with D tentatively TRBD1 (5 bases). Per germline, CDR1 SNHLY and CDR2 FYNNEI. The V gene lost 3 bases and the J gene lost 0 bases, with 12 bases spanning the gap. CDR3 length: 16 amino acids. CDR3 nucleotides: TGTGCCAGCAGTGATGGCCAGGGCGCCTCTGGAAACACCATATATTTT. Its protein is CASSDGQGASGNTIYF. Using reference TRBV2 and TRBJ1-3 for the parts outside the CDR3, the full variable domain is EPEVTQTPSHQVTQMGQEVILRCVPISNHLYFYWYRQILGQKVEFLVSFYNNEISEKSEIFDDQFSVERPDGSNFTLKIRSTKLEDSAMYFCASSDGQGASGNTIYFGEGSWLTVV.

This clone was seen more than once but under ten times. This CDR3 reads CASSLIGNGAGELFF. CDR3 in DNA: TGTGCCAGCAGCTTAATCGGGAATGGTGCCGGGGAGCTGTTTTTT. This chain uses TRBV7-3 with TRBJ2-2; perhaps TRBD2 as D (5 bases). Trimming pared 1 base from V and 6 bases from J, leaving 12 bases between. This CDR3 has 15 residues. Germline CDR1 reads SGHTA; CDR2 reads FQGTGA.

This clone was observed a handful of times. The V call is TRBV9, the J call TRBJ1-2; D is ambiguous. Trimming stripped 0 bases from V and 4 bases from J, with 13 bases between. CDR1 is SGDLS, CDR2 YYNGEE, per germline. The CDR3 length is 15 residues. CDR3 DNA: TGTGCCAGCAGCGTAGACTGGAGGAATTCCTATGGCTACACCTTC. Its protein product is CASSVDWRNSYGYTF.

The chain couples TRBV7-2 to TRBJ2-5; 9 bases are shared with TRBD2. This CDR3 comprises 16 residues. Germline V gene lookup returns CDR1 SGHTA and CDR2 FQGNSA. Germline trimming cut 1 base from V and 5 bases from J; bases unmatched to any gene: 8. This CDR3 reads CASSLGRSSGKETQYF. As DNA, the CDR3 is TGTGCCAGCAGCTTAGGGAGGTCTAGCGGGAAGGAGACCCAGTACTTC.